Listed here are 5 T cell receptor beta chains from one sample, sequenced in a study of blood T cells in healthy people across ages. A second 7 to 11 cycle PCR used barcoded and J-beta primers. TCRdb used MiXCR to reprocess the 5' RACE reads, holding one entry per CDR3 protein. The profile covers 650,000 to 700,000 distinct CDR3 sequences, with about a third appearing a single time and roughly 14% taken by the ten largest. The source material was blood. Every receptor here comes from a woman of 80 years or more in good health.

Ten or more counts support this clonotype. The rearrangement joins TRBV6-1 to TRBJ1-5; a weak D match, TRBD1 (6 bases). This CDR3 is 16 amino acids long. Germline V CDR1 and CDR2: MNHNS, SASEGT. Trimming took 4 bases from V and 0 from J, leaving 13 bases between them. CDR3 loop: CASSVTGANSNQPQHF. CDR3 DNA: TGTGCCAGCAGTGTAACGGGGGCGAATAGCAATCAGCCCCAGCATTTT.

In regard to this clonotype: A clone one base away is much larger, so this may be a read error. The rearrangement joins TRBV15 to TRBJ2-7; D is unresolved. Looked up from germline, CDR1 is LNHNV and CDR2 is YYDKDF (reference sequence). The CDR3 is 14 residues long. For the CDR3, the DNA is TGTGCCACCAGCAGAGCAGGTTCCGCCTACGAGCGGTACTTC. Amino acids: CATSRAGSAYERYF.

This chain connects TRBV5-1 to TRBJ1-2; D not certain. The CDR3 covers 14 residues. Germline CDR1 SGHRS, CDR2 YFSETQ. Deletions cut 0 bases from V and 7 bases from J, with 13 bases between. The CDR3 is CASSLDGPVGGYTF. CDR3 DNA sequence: TGCGCCAGCAGCTTGGACGGGCCAGTGGGTGGCTACACCTTC.

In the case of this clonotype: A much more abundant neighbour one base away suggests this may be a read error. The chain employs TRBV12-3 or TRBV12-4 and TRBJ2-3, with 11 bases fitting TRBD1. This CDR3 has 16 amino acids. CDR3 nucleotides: TGTGCCAGCAGTTTCCGGACAGGGGGCTACACAGATGCGCAGTATTTT. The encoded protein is CASSFRTGGYTDAQYF.

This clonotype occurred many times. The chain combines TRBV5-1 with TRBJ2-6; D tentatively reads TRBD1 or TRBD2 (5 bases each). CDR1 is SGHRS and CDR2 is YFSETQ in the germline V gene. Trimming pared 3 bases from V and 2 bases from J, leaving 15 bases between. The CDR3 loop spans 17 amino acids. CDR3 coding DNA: TGCGCCAGCAGCTCAATCCCCCAGGGAGCTGGGGCCAACGTCCTGACTTTC. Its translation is CASSSIPQGAGANVLTF. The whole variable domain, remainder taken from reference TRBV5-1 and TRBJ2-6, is KAGVTQTPRYLIKTRGQQVTLSCSPISGHRSVSWYQQTPGQGLQFLFEYFSETQRNKGNFPGRFSGRQFSNSRSEMNVSTLELGDSALYLCASSSIPQGAGANVLTFGAGSRLTVL.